This record covers a single TCR beta chain. The antigen remains undetermined. The sample comes from a study of radiotherapy plus CTLA-4 blockade in lung cancer. For the study at large: For roughly 19% of patients, objective responses occurred, and about 33% had disease control. Study observations and caveats: Among blood TCR repertoires after radiotherapy plus ipilimumab, tumor-derived clones expanded.

Some clones are missing from TCRdb's copy, which holds only in-frame ones; the method was immunoSEQ multiplex PCR. The sample lists 130,000 or so clones; about 87% were seen once. V was shortened by 5 bases and J by 5 bases, with 16 bases between the two germline ends. Germline CDR1 reads SEHNR; CDR2 reads FQNEAQ (reference sequence). CDR3 length equals 14 residues. The rearrangement links TRBV7-9 to TRBJ2-7; a weak D match, TRBD2 (8 bases). The origin of this receptor is a human donor with non-small cell lung cancer that progressed on radiotherapy plus ipilimumab. This specimen was peripheral blood, taken from a patient treated with radiotherapy plus ipilimumab. The CDR3 DNA reads as TGTGCCAGCAGCGCACGACAGGGACTAGACGAGCAGTACTTC. It translates to CASSARQGLDEQYF. The full variable domain, with the rest looked up from reference TRBV7-9 and TRBJ2-7, is DTGVSQNPRHKITKRGQNVTFRCDPISEHNRLYWYRQTLGQGPEFLTYFQNEAQLEKSRLLSDRFSAERPKGSFSTLEIQRTEQGDSAMYLCASSARQGLDEQYFGPGTRLTVT.